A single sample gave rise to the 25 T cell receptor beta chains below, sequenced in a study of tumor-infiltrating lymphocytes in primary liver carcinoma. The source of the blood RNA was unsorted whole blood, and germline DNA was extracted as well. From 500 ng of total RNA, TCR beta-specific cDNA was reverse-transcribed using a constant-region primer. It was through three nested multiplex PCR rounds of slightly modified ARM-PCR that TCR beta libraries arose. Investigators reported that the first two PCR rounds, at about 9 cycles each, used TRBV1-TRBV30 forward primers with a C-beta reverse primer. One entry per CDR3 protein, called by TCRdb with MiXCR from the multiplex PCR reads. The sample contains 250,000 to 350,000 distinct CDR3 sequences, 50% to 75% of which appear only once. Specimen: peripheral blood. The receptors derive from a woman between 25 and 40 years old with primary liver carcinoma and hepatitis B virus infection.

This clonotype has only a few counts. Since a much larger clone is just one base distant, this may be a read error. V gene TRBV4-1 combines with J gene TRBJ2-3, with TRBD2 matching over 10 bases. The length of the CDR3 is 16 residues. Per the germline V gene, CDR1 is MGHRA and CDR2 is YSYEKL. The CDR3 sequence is CASSPVAGGRTDMQYF. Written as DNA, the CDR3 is TGCGCCAGCAGCCCAGTAGCGGGAGGTCGCACAGATATGCAGTATTTT.

The CDR3 sequence: CASSSTGTGDTQYF. CDR3 DNA: TGCGCCAGCAGCTCGACAGGGACCGGAGATACGCAGTATTTT. The chain uses TRBV5-1 and TRBJ2-3; 7 bases fit TRBD1. The V and J ends lost 3 bases and 5 bases, in that order; junction bases with no gene match: 6. The CDR3 consists of 14 residues. Germline assignment: CDR1 SGHRS and CDR2 YFSETQ. Combining the CDR3 with reference TRBV5-1 and TRBJ2-3 gives the whole variable domain KAGVTQTPRYLIKTRGQQVTLSCSPISGHRSVSWYQQTPGQGLQFLFEYFSETQRNKGNFPGRFSGRQFSNSRSEMNVSTLELGDSALYLCASSSTGTGDTQYFGPGTRLTVL.

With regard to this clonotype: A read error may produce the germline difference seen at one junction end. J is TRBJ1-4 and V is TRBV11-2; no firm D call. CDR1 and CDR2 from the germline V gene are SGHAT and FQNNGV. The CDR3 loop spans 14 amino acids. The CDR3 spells CASSPSWANEELLF. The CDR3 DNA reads TGTGCCAGCAGCCCTTCGTGGGCTAATGAAGAACTGCTTTTT.

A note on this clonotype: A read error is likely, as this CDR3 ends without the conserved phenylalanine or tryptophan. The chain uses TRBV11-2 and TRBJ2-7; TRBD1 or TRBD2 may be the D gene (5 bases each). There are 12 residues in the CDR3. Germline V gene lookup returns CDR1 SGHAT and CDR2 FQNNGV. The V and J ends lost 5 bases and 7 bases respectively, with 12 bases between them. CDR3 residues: CASSRDGYEQYL. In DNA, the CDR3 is TGTGCCAGCAGCCGGGACGGATATGAGCAGTACCTC.

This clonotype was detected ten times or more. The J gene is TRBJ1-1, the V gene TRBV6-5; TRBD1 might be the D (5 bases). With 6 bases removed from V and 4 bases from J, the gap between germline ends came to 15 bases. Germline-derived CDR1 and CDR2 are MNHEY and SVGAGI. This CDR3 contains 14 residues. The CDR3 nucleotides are TGTGCCAGCAGACACGACTGGGGCCCCACTGAAGCTTTCTTT. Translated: CASRHDWGPTEAFF.

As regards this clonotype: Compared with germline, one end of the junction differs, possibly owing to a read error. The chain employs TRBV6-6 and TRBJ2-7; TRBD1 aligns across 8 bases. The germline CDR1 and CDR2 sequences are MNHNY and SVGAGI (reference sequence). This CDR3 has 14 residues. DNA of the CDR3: TGTGCCAGCAGGGATCAGGGGGCGACCTACGAGAAGTACTTC. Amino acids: CASRDQGATYEKYF.

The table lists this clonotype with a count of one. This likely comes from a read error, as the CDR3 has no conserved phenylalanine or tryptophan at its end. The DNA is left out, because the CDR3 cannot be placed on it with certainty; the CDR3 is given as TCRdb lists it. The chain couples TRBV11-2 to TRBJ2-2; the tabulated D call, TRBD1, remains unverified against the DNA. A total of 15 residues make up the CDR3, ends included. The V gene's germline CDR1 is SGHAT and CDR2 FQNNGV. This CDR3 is CASSLQQGATGELFL.

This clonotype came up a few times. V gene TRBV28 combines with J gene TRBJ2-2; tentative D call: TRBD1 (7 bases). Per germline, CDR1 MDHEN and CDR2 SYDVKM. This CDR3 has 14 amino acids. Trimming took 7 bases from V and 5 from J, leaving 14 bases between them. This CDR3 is CASTRQGGTGELFF. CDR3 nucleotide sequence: TGTGCCAGCACCCGTCAGGGGGGAACCGGGGAGCTGTTTTTT. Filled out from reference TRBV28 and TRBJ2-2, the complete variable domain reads DVKVTQSSRYLVKRTGEKVFLECVQDMDHENMFWYRQDPGLGLRLIYFSYDVKMKEKGDIPEGYSVSREKKERFSLILESASTNQTSMYLCASTRQGGTGELFFGEGSRLTVL.

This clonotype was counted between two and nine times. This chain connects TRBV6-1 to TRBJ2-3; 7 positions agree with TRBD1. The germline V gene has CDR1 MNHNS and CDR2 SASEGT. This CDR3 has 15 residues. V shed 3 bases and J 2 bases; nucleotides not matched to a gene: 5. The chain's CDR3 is CASSDMTGTTDTQYF. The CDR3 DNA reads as TGTGCCAGCAGTGATATGACAGGGACCACAGATACGCAGTATTTT.

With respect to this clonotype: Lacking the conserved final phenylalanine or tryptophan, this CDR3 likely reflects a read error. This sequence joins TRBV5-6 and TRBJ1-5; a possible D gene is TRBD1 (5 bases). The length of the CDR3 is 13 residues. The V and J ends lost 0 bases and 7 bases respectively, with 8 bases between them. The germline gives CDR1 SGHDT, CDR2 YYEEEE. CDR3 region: CASSLGRDQPQHY. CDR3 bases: TGTGCCAGCAGCTTGGGACGGGACCAGCCCCAGCATTAT.

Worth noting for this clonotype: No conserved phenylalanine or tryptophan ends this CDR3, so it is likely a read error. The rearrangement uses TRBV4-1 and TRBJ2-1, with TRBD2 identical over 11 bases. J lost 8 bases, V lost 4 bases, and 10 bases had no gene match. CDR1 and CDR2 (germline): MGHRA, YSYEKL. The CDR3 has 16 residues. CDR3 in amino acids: CASSLVSGRATHEQFL. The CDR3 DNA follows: TGCGCCAGCAGCCTAGTTAGCGGGAGGGCAACCCATGAGCAGTTCCTC.

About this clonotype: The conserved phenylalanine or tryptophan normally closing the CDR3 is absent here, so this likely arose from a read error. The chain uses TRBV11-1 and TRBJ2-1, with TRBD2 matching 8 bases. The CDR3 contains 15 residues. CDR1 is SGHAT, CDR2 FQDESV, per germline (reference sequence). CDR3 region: CANSKTGGPNHEQFL. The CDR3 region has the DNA TGTGCCAACAGCAAGACGGGAGGGCCTAACCATGAGCAGTTCCTC.

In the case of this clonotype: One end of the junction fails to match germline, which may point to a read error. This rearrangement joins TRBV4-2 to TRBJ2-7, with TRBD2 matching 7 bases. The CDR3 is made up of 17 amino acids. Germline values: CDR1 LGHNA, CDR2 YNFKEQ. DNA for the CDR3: TGCGCCAGCAGCCAAGTTTCGGGGACTGGCGGGAGCTACGAGCAGTACTTC. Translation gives CASSQVSGTGGSYEQYF.

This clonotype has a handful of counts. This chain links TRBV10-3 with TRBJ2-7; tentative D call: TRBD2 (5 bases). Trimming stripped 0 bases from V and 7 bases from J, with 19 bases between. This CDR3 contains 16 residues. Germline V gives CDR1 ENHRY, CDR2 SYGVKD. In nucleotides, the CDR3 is TGTGCCATCAGTGAGTCGAGAACTAGAGGGTGGGAGGAGCAGTACTTC. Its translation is CAISESRTRGWEEQYF.

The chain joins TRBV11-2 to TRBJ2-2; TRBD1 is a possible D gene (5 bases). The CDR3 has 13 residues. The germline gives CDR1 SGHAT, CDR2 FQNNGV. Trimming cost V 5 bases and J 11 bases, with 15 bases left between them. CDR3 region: CASSVGADGELFF. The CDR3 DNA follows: TGTGCCAGCAGCGTAGGGGCAGACGGTGAGCTGTTTTTT.

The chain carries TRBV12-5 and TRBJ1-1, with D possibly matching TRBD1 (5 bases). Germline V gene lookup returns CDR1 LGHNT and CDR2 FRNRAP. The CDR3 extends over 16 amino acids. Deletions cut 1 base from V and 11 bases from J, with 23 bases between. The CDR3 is CASGLGDTAAGGTAFF. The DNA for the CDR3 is TGTGCTAGTGGTTTGGGAGATACGGCCGCGGGAGGGACGGCTTTCTTT.

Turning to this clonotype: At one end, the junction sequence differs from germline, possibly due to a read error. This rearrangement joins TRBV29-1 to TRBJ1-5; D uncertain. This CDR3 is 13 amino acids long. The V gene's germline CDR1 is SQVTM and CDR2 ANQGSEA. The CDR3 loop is CSVGVVSNQLQHF. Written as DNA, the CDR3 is TGCAGCGTTGGGGTGGTGAGCAATCAGCTCCAGCATTTT.

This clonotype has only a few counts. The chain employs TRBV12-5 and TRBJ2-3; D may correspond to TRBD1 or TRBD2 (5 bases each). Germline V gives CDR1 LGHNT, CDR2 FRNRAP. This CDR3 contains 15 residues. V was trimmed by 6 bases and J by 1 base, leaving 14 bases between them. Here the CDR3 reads CASGREGLGTDTQYF. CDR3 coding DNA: TGTGCTAGTGGCAGAGAGGGGTTGGGCACAGATACGCAGTATTTT. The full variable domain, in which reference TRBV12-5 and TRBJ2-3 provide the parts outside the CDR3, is DARVTQTPRHKVTEMGQEVTMRCQPILGHNTVFWYRQTMMQGLELLAYFRNRAPLDDSGMPKDRFSAEMPDATLATLKIQPSEPRDSAVYFCASGREGLGTDTQYFGPGTRLTVL.

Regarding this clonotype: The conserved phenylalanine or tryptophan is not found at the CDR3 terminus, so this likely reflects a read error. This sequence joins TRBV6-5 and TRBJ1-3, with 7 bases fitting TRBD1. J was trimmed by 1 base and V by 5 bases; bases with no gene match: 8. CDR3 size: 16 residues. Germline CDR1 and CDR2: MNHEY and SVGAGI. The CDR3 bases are TGTGCCAGCAGTAAGACAGGGTTGGGATCTGGAAACACCATATATCTT. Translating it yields CASSKTGLGSGNTIYL.

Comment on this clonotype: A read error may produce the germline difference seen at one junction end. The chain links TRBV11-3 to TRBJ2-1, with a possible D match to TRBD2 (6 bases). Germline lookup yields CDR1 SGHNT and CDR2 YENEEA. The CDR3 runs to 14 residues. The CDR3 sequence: CASSLDQVRGGMFF. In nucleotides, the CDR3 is TGTGCCAGTAGCTTAGATCAGGTAAGAGGAGGGATGTTCTTC.

For the CDR3, the DNA is TGTGCCAGCAGTAAAACTGTGGGAGAGCAGTACTTC. This sequence encodes CASSKTVGEQYF. The V gene is TRBV6-5, the J gene TRBJ2-7; unclear D gene. The CDR3 covers 12 residues. Germline assignment: CDR1 MNHEY and CDR2 SVGAGI. Trimming took off 5 bases at V and 7 bases at J, with 12 bases between the two ends.

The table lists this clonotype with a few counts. The CDR3 here is CASLPGQGKNIQYF. For the CDR3, the DNA is TGTGCCAGCCTCCCGGGACAAGGGAAAAACATTCAGTACTTC. This rearrangement joins TRBV6-6 to TRBJ2-4; a possible D gene is TRBD1 (6 bases). The CDR3 runs to 14 residues. The V gene lost 8 bases and the J gene lost 4 bases, with 15 bases spanning the gap. The germline gives CDR1 MNHNY, CDR2 SVGAGI (reference sequence).

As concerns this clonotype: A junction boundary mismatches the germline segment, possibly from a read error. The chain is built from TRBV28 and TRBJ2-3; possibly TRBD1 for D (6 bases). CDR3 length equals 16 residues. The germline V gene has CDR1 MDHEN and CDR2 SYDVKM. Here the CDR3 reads CGSSLPYEGDPDTQYF. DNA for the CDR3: TGTGGCAGCAGTCTCCCCTACGAGGGGGACCCAGATACGCAGTATTTT. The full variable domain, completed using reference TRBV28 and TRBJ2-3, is DVKVTQSSRYLVKRTGEKVFLECVQDMDHENMFWYRQDPGLGLRLIYFSYDVKMKEKGDIPEGYSVSREKKERFSLILESASTNQTSMYLCGSSLPYEGDPDTQYFGPGTRLTVL.

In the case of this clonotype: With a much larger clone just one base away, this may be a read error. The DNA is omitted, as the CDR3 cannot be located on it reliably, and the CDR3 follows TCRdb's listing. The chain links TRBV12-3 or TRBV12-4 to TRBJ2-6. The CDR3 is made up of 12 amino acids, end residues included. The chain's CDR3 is CASTFGANVLTF.

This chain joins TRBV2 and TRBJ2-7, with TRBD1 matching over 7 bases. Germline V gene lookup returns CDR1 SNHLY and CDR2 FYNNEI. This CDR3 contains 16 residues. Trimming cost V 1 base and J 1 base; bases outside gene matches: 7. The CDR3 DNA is TGTGCCAGCAGTGAAGACGAACAGGGGTGGTCCTACGAGCAGTACTTC. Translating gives CASSEDEQGWSYEQYF. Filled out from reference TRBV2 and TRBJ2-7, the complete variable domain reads EPEVTQTPSHQVTQMGQEVILRCVPISNHLYFYWYRQILGQKVEFLVSFYNNEISEKSEIFDDQFSVERPDGSNFTLKIRSTKLEDSAMYFCASSEDEQGWSYEQYFGPGTRLTVT.